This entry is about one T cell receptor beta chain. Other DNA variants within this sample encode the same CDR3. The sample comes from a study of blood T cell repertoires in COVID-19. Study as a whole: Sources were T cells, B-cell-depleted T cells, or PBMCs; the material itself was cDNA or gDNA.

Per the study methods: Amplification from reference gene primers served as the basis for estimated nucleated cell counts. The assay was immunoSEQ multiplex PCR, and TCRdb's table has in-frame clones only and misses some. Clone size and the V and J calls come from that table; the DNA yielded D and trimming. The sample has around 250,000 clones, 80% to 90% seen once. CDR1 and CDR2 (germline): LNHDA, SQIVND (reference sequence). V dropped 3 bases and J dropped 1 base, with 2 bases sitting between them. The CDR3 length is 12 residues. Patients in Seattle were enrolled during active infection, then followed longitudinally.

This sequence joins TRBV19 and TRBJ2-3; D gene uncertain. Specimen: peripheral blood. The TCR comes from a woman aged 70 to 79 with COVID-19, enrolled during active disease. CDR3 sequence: CASSIGTDTQYF. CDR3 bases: TGTGCCAGTAGTATCGGCACAGATACGCAGTATTTT.